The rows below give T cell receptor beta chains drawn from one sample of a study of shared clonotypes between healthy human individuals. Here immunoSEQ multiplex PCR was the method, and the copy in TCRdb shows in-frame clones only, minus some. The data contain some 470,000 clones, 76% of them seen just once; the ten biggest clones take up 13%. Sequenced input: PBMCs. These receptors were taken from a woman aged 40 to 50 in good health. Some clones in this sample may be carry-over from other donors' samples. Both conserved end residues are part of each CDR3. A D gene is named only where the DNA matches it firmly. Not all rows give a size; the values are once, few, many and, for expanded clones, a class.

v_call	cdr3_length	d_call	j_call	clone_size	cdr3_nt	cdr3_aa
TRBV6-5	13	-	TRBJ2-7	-	TGTGCCAGCAGAAGAGACGGGGACTACGAGCAGTACTTC	CASRRDGDYEQYF
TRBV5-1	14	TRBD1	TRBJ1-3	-	TGCGCCAGCAGCCAGACAGGGGTCGGAAACACCATATATTTT	CASSQTGVGNTIYF
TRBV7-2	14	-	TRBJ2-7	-	TGTGCCAGCAGCCGACCAGGACTAATCTACGAGCAGTACTTC	CASSRPGLIYEQYF
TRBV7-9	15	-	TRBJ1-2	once	TGTGCCAGCAGCTTAGCCGACAGTCTGACCGCTGGCTACACCTTC	CASSLADSLTAGYTF
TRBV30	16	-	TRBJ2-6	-	TGTGCCTGGGCCCGACAGCCTTCCACTGGGGCCAACGTCCTGACTTTC	CAWARQPSTGANVLTF
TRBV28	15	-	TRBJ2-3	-	TGTGCCAGCAGTACCACAAGGGCAGGCACAGATACGCAGTATTTT	CASSTTRAGTDTQYF
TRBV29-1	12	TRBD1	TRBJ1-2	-	TGCAGCGGACAGGGGGCTAACTATGGCTACACCTTC	CSGQGANYGYTF
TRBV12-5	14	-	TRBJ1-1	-	TGTGCTAGTGTCCCACGGGGAGGGAACACTGAAGCTTTCTTT	CASVPRGGNTEAFF
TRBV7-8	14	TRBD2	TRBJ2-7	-	TGTGCCAGCAGCTACCGACTAGCGGGAAACGAGCAGTACTTC	CASSYRLAGNEQYF
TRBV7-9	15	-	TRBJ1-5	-	TGTGCCAGCAGCGCACGAGCCATGGGCAATCAGCCCCAGCATTTT	CASSARAMGNQPQHF
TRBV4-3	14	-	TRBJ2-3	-	TGCGCCAGCAGCCAAGATCGGGGATCAGATACGCAGTATTTT	CASSQDRGSDTQYF
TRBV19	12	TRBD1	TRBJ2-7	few	TGTGCCAGTGGTAGGGGGCGCGACGAGCAGTACTTC	CASGRGRDEQYF
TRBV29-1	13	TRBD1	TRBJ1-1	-	TGCAGCGGAATGACAGGGAGATCCACTGAAGCTTTCTTT	CSGMTGRSTEAFF
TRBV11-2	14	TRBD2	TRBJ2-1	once	TGTGCCAGCAGCCCGGGACTAGCGGAGGCCTTTTTCTTCTTC	CASSPGLAEAFFFF
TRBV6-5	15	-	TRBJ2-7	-	TGTGCCAGCAGTTATTCCGGGACGGGATCCTACGAGCAGTACTTC	CASSYSGTGSYEQYF
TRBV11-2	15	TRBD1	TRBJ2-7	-	TGTGCCAGCAGCTTAGCCGGACAGGGGACCTACGAGCAGTACTTC	CASSLAGQGTYEQYF
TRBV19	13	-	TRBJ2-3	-	TGTGCCAGTAGGCACCGAAGCACAGATACGCAGTATTTT	CASRHRSTDTQYF
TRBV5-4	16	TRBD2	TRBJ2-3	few	TGTGCCAGCAGCTCCCTCAGCGGGAGGGATACAGATACGCAGTATTTT	CASSSLSGRDTDTQYF
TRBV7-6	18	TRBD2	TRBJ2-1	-	TGTGCCAGCAGCTTAGTTGTTGGACTAGCGGGAGAGTACAATGAGCAGTTCTTC	CASSLVVGLAGEYNEQFF
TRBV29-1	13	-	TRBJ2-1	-	TGCAGCGCAAGGGGGGTTTCCTACAATGAGCAGTTCTTC	CSARGVSYNEQFF
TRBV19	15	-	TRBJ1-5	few	TGTGCCAGTAGTATTCCGGGCACAATGGCTCAGCCCCAGCATTTT	CASSIPGTMAQPQHF
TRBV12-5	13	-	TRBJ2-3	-	TGTGCTAGTGGTTTGGTAGGGGTCGATACGCAGTATTTT	CASGLVGVDTQYF
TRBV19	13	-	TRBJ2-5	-	TGTGCCAGTAGTGATACAGGGTTAGAGACCCAGTACTTC	CASSDTGLETQYF